These T cell receptor beta chains were read from a single sample in a study of technical replicates of blood from several donors. The assay was immunoSEQ multiplex PCR, and TCRdb's table has in-frame clones only and misses some. The sample has around 77,000 clones; more than 90% are singletons. The sequencing sample was made of T cells isolated from PBMCs. The receptor source for this set is a human donor in good health. CDR3s include the opening cysteine and the closing phenylalanine or tryptophan.

j_gene: TRBJ2-7
v_gene: TRBV2
CDR3aa: CASSEERGYEQYF

j_gene: TRBJ2-7
v_gene: TRBV5-8
CDR3aa: CASSQHLDSYEQYF

j_gene: TRBJ1-1
v_gene: TRBV20-1
CDR3aa: CSAPRATEAFF

j_gene: TRBJ1-2
v_gene: TRBV9
CDR3aa: CASSLYYGYTF

j_gene: TRBJ2-2
v_gene: TRBV5-6
CDR3aa: CASTLAGAGGGELFF

j_gene: TRBJ2-1
v_gene: TRBV9
CDR3aa: CASSAGRGSYNEQFF

j_gene: TRBJ2-3
v_gene: TRBV19
CDR3aa: CASRDRAADTQYF

j_gene: TRBJ1-3
v_gene: TRBV6-5
CDR3aa: CASSSSDSGNTIYF

j_gene: TRBJ1-5
v_gene: TRBV28
CDR3aa: CASSLGQGFRQPQHF

j_gene: TRBJ2-1
v_gene: TRBV29-1
CDR3aa: CSDGLAGDDEQFF

j_gene: TRBJ2-7
v_gene: TRBV7-8
CDR3aa: CASSSATSGTYEQYF

j_gene: TRBJ2-3
v_gene: TRBV21-1
CDR3aa: CASRSRDSTDTQYF

j_gene: TRBJ2-7
v_gene: TRBV18
CDR3aa: CASSRSGTGLYEQYF

j_gene: TRBJ2-3
v_gene: TRBV14
CDR3aa: CASSQRGTDTQYF

j_gene: TRBJ1-2
v_gene: TRBV4-3
CDR3aa: CASSQGQGEGGYTF

j_gene: TRBJ1-1
v_gene: TRBV5-6
CDR3aa: CASSSIWTGGLATEAFF

j_gene: TRBJ2-1
v_gene: TRBV15
CDR3aa: CATSRDRRGGNEQFF

j_gene: TRBJ2-2
v_gene: TRBV6-5
CDR3aa: CATSRALNTGELFF

j_gene: TRBJ1-5
v_gene: TRBV30
CDR3aa: CALRQGGDQPQHF

j_gene: TRBJ2-1
v_gene: TRBV28
CDR3aa: CASSLGQGENIEQFF

j_gene: TRBJ2-3
v_gene: TRBV11-3
CDR3aa: CASSLGLRGKATDTQYF

j_gene: TRBJ1-2
v_gene: TRBV6-1
CDR3aa: CASRLGRYTF

j_gene: TRBJ2-1
v_gene: TRBV7-2
CDR3aa: CASSLAGWSSYNEQFF

j_gene: TRBJ1-2
v_gene: TRBV2
CDR3aa: CASESGNHYGYTF

j_gene: TRBJ2-7
v_gene: TRBV7-2
CDR3aa: CASSFDRSSYEQYF

j_gene: TRBJ2-7
v_gene: TRBV11-2
CDR3aa: CASSSGLAGAYEQYF

j_gene: TRBJ1-1
v_gene: TRBV30
CDR3aa: CRLEALGGTEAFF

j_gene: TRBJ1-2
v_gene: TRBV9
CDR3aa: CASSVGRGLGGYTF

j_gene: TRBJ2-2
v_gene: TRBV14
CDR3aa: CASSQDRVGRFDTGELFF

j_gene: TRBJ2-3
v_gene: TRBV4-1
CDR3aa: CASSQGPSGRDTDTQYF

j_gene: TRBJ2-7
v_gene: TRBV7-9
CDR3aa: CASSGAGTYTLHYEQYF

j_gene: TRBJ2-2
v_gene: TRBV27
CDR3aa: CASTTGHNTGELFF

j_gene: TRBJ1-3
v_gene: TRBV15
CDR3aa: CATSRGQGFSGNTIYF

j_gene: TRBJ2-5
v_gene: TRBV5-6
CDR3aa: CASSLSLDRGGETQYF

j_gene: TRBJ2-2
v_gene: TRBV18
CDR3aa: CASSQATGKELFF

j_gene: TRBJ1-5
v_gene: TRBV7-2
CDR3aa: CASSFGPGEIQPQHF

j_gene: TRBJ1-1
v_gene: TRBV7-3
CDR3aa: CASSPGTVEAFF